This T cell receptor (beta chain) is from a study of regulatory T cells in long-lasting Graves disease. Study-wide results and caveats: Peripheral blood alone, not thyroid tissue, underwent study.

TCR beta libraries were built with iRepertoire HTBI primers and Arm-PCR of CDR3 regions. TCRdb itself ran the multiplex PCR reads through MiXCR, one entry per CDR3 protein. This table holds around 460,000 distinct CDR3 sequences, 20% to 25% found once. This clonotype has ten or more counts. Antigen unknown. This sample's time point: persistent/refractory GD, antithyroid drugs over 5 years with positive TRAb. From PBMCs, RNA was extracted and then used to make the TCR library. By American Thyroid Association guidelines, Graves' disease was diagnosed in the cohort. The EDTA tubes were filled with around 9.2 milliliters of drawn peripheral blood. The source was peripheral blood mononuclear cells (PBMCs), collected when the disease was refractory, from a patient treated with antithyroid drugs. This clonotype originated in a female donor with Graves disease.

CDR3 coding DNA: TGTGCCAGCAGTGAAACGACAGGGGAAGAGACCCAGTACTTC. This gives the protein CASSETTGEETQYF. The chain uses TRBV2 and TRBJ2-5; 8 bases match TRBD1. J gave up 3 bases and V 2 bases, and 2 bases lay outside the gene matches. CDR1 is SNHLY, CDR2 FYNNEI, per germline. The CDR3 sequence is 14 residues long.